This T cell receptor (beta chain) stems from a study of cytomegalovirus exposure and HLA in healthy donors (dated by TCRdb to between 2016 and 2019). For the study in its entirety: According to an earlier analysis of 450 to 650 of the donors, about 179 million T cells yielded 117 million unique TCR beta sequences and approximately 280 Gb of sequence data. An early release that covered roughly 600 HLA-typed donors contained about 300 gigabases of sequencing data and about 84 million unique TCR sequences. The genetic ancestry cluster associated with self-reported Caucasian donors included around four fifths of the roughly 360 genotyped donors. The study aimed to test whether signatures of past pathogen exposure could be identified by cataloging public T cell receptors. The study profiled the T cell repertoires of some 610 subjects by immunosequencing and related them to cytomegalovirus serostatus. Besides the first cohort of roughly 660 subjects, a separate validation cohort made up of roughly 120 different subjects was used. High-throughput TCR immunosequencing, statistical association of individual TCRs with disease status, and machine learning were combined to predict cytomegalovirus infection status. To study patterns of TCR occurrence, a later analysis re-analyzed previously published TCR beta repertoires from 666 donors and added high-resolution HLA genotyping. The later analysis used no new phenotypic data to find candidate immune exposures, relying instead on TCR beta sequences and their occurrence across donors. In an earlier analysis of 587 of the donors, high-throughput TCR beta sequencing was used to judge whether each TCR beta V gene segment behaved as functional or pseudogenic. Donor age, sex, ethnicity and CMV serostatus were collected together with the repertoire data. A later genetic analysis used genome-wide SNP genotypes for 398 of the 666 donors, treating that subset as a discovery cohort. All discovery cohort repertoires had been generated on a single sequencing platform. Class I and class II HLA loci were covered by the typing at four-digit resolution. The number of donors typed differed by locus, with 629-630 for A, B, C, DRB1 and DQB1, 522 for DQA1, about 610 for DPA1, and roughly 450 for DPB1. Roughly 5 DR-DQ haplotypes were treated as single units for association and clustering because of strong linkage in the cohort. On average, roughly 240,000 unique TCR beta nucleotide sequences were sequenced per donor among several hundred genotyped donors of the cohort, with around 19% of those sequences being non-productive. The paper's findings and limits, for the study overall: The presence/absence analyses assumed that sequencing depth was roughly uniform across donors, and that assumption may not be true. While some public TCRs were present in many individuals, most TCR sequences turned up only very rarely across donors. A later genetic analysis reported fewer N-insertions in productive TCRs among donors in an Asian-associated ancestry cluster than the roughly 620-donor mean. According to a later analysis, TCR association rates differed among HLA loci, with DRB1 alleles showing the most associated TCRs and HLA-C alleles showing the fewest. A later genetic analysis associated a missense DCLRE1C variant with V-gene and J-gene trimming of TCR beta chains, and an independent cohort replicated the association. This cohort had only TCR beta chains sequenced, and the lack of alpha or paired-chain data limited which features could be detected. A later analysis found that most CMV-associated TCR beta chains appeared HLA-restricted, with HLA associations seemingly driven largely by CMV exposure. In an earlier analysis of fewer than 750 of the donors, most TCR beta V segments were observed in productive rearrangements about 87% or about 30% of the time, broadly matching IMGT annotations. A further reported finding was that TCR beta sequences accurately predicted the HLA-A and HLA-B alleles for most subjects in the first cohort. Assigning TCR associations to individual alleles was difficult when HLA alleles, especially DR and DQ, strongly co-occurred. Correlated functional status among segregating V segments might reflect linkage disequilibrium, but an unknown experimental factor could not be ruled out. Specific HLA alleles were associated with roughly 16,000 TCR beta sequences at a false discovery rate of 0.05 in a later analysis. The study listed 150 to 200 TCR beta chains as associated with cytomegalovirus. CMV serostatus was the only immune exposure information available for the cohort. The authors suggested that the approach could potentially be generalized to other disease states and immunological phenotypes. Some IMGT-functional V segments, including TRBV6-2 and TRBV6-3, could not be distinguished by the 87-base-pair reads and were therefore excluded. Approximately 18 rarely observed V segments, including chromosome 9 orphons, were excluded from the earlier analysis of several hundred of the donors because counts were too low. Because HLA typing was missing for some donors at each locus, association tests included only the typed subset. The classifier was reported to diagnose cytomegalovirus status with high specificity and sensitivity in both the original and validation cohorts. In vitro tests confirmed that three of the cytomegalovirus-associated TCR beta chains recognize cytomegalovirus antigens. According to a later analysis, parvovirus B19, influenza, CMV and Epstein-Barr virus appeared linked to several top co-occurrence clusters. A group of highly shared sequence variants was considered likely to be a technical artifact of the sequencing pipeline. In a later analysis, HLA-associated TCR beta chains were found to be more clonally expanded and to have lower generation probabilities than equally common non-associated chains.

Library method: the immunoSEQ multiplex PCR assay. The multiplex PCR relied on a mix of 60 forward primers for TCR Vbeta segments and 13 reverse primers for TCR Jbeta segments. The CDR3 region of rearranged TCR beta genes was amplified from genomic DNA by a multiplex PCR assay. Amplified TCR beta libraries were sequenced as 87-base-pair reads on the Illumina HiSeq System. Under the source paper's analysis protocol: Across the 600 to 700 repertoires, a later analysis counted 78 million or so unique TCR beta chains, approximately 10 million of which were shared by at least two donors. Raw reads were error-corrected and collapsed into unique sequences by a nearest-neighbor algorithm in which closely related sequences were merged to remove PCR and sequencing errors. V, D and J gene segments were assigned by aligning CDR3 sequences to IMGT reference sequences. Each retained sequence needed at least a six-nucleotide match to both a V gene segment and a J gene segment. A rearrangement counted as productive if the CDR3 had no stop codons and remained in frame with V and J, and every other rearrangement counted as non-productive. Following IMGT convention, CDR3 was defined as the stretch from the second conserved V-encoded cysteine to the conserved J-encoded phenylalanine. In an earlier analysis of more than 550 of the donors, sequences lacking an unambiguous match to a single V gene segment were excluded. An earlier analysis of fewer than 750 of the donors called V segments functional above 56.7% productive rearrangements and segregating when the between-donor standard deviation exceeded 5%. To diagnose cytomegalovirus status from the catalog of TCR beta chain sequences, a statistical classification framework was built. A later analysis assigned V and J genes by comparing TCR nucleotide sequences with IMGT/GENE-DB human TR gene sequences. Using the TCRdist pipeline, a later analysis assigned CDR3 sequences along with most-parsimonious VDJ recombination scenarios. In a later analysis, each TCR beta chain was defined by its CDR3 amino acid sequence together with its V-gene family, and reads without a unique V-gene family were excluded. To address suspected cross-contamination and a sequencing artifact, a later analysis removed roughly 580 highly shared, low-generation-probability nucleotide sequences. In a later analysis, a clonal expansion index for each public chain was calculated from normalized within-repertoire ranks of inferred template counts. In a later analysis, generation probabilities were computed using a VDJ recombination model fitted to out-of-frame rearrangements, and the results were checked against IGoR. In a later analysis, hypergeometric tests were used to score TCR-TCR, TCR-HLA and TCR-CMV co-occurrence, with a repertoire-size bias correction applied to TCR pairs. In a later analysis, false discovery rates were estimated by permuting HLA or CMV assignments 20 times. A later analysis grouped co-occurring TCRs with DBSCAN, adding TCRdist sequence similarity when clustering within HLA-allele-positive subsets. Repertoires with fewer than 30,000 or more than 120,000 public chains were left out of co-occurrence clustering, as were about 5 repertoires with anomalous nucleotide sharing. The immuneACCESS repertoire file appears here via TCRdb, limited to in-frame rearrangements. These files lack a portion of the clones; in checked studies, under half of the deficit traces to unresolved V genes, and the cause of the others is not known. For V, J and clone size, that table is used; D and trimming come from the DNA. Counted in this sample were 100,000 to 150,000 clones; roughly 85% of them appeared once. 15% to 25% of the sample is in the top ten clones.

This clone was picked up one time. Its recognized antigen is unknown. No per-base quality is available; no much larger clone lies one base away. The CDR3 measures 16 amino acids from cysteine to phenylalanine. The DNA shown is the 48-base CDR3, in frame from base 1. Trimming removed 4 bases from V and 4 bases from J, leaving 16 bases between the germline ends. The germline V gene encodes CDR1 LNHDA and CDR2 SQIVND (reference sequence). The cohort was made up of about 670 healthy bone marrow donors. At the time of sampling, all cohort members were nominally healthy, though unrecorded immune exposures were likely present. The donor tested CMV seropositive, placing the donor among the approximately 310 seropositive members of the cohort. A peripheral blood sample was collected from each donor, and TCR beta sequencing was performed on peripheral blood mononuclear cells. The Qiagen DNeasy Blood Extraction Kit was used to extract genomic DNA from the blood cell samples.

The receptor chain draws on TRBV19 and TRBJ2-2; matching of 6 bases hints at TRBD1 as the D gene. This receptor was taken from a man younger than 35 in good health and CMV-seropositive. Specimen: PBMCs. The CDR3 has the sequence CASSNPQGTGTGELFF. The DNA is as follows: TGTGCCAGTAGTAACCCTCAGGGGACCGGCACCGGGGAGCTGTTTTTT. Extended through the reference TRBV19 and TRBJ2-2 proteins, this CDR3 yields the full variable domain: DGGITQSPKYLFRKEGQNVTLSCEQNLNHDAMYWYRQDPGQGLRLIYYSQIVNDFQKGDIAEGYSVSREKKESFPLTVTSAQKNPTAFYLCASSNPQGTGTGELFFGEGSRLTVL.